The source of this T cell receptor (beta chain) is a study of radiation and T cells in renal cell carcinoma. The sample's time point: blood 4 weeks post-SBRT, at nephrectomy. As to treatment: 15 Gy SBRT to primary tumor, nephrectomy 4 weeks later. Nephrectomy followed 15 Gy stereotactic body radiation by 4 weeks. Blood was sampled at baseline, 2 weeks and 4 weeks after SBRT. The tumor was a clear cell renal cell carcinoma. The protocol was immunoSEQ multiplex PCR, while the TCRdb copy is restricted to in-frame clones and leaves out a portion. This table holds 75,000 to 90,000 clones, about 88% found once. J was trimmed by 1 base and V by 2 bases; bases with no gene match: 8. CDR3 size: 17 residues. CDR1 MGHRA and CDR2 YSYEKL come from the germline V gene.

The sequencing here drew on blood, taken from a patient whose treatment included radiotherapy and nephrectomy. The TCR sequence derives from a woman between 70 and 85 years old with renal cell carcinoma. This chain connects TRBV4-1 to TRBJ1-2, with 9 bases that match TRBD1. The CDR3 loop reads CASSQMGEGQGNYGYTF. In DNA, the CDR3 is TGCGCCAGCAGCCAAATGGGGGAGGGACAGGGTAACTATGGCTACACCTTC.